These 8 T cell receptor beta chains were sequenced from one sample in a study of blood T cell repertoires in COVID-19. Generated by immunoSEQ multiplex PCR, the TCRdb table keeps only in-frame clones and is missing some. The table lists fewer than 200,000 clones, around four fifths of them singletons. Sequenced material: PBMCs or T cells enriched from blood (not recorded which). These receptors all stem from a woman aged 50 to 60 who had recovered from COVID-19.

This clone has just one count. The gene calls are TRBV28 and TRBJ1-5; possible D gene TRBD1, 5 bases. V lost 7 bases to trimming and J lost 2 bases, with 24 bases between them. Germline CDR1 MDHEN, CDR2 SYDVKM. This CDR3 has 18 residues. This CDR3 reads CASKLPYTRGSGNQPQHF. In DNA, the CDR3 is TGTGCCAGCAAACTTCCTTATACAAGGGGAAGTGGCAATCAGCCCCAGCATTTT. The full variable domain, with the rest looked up from reference TRBV28 and TRBJ1-5, is DVKVTQSSRYLVKRTGEKVFLECVQDMDHENMFWYRQDPGLGLRLIYFSYDVKMKEKGDIPEGYSVSREKKERFSLILESASTNQTSMYLCASKLPYTRGSGNQPQHFGDGTRLSIL.

This rearrangement joins TRBV10-3 to TRBJ2-5; perhaps TRBD2 as D (6 bases). Germline V gene lookup returns CDR1 ENHRY and CDR2 SYGVKD. The CDR3 length is 14 residues. V was cut by 3 bases and J by 4 bases, with 12 bases left in between. The CDR3 loop is CAISDRDSRETQYF. For the CDR3, the DNA is TGTGCCATCAGTGACCGGGACTCCAGAGAGACCCAGTACTTC.

V usage is TRBV9 and J usage is TRBJ1-4; 8 nucleotides line up with TRBD1. Looked up from germline, CDR1 is SGDLS and CDR2 is YYNGEE. The CDR3 is made up of 15 amino acids. V dropped 5 bases and J dropped 8; count of bases not matched to a gene: 11. The CDR3 sequence is CASSLGQGAWEKLFF. The CDR3 region has the DNA TGTGCCAGCAGTTTGGGCCAGGGGGCTTGGGAAAAACTGTTTTTT.

The J gene is TRBJ2-1, the V gene TRBV18; TRBD2 is a possible D gene (5 bases). Germline V gene data show CDR1 as KGHSH and CDR2 as LQKENI. Trimming stripped 6 bases from V and 9 bases from J, with 9 bases between. The length of the CDR3 is 11 residues. CDR3: CASSLEGEQFF. CDR3 nucleotides: TGTGCCAGCTCCCTTGAGGGTGAGCAGTTCTTC.

CDR3 amino acids: CASSSRQGLGLGGYTF. The CDR3 nucleotides read TGTGCCAGCAGCTCTCGACAGGGTCTCGGGCTAGGCGGCTACACCTTC. The chain links TRBV7-6 to TRBJ1-2; 7 bases fit TRBD1. After removal of 4 bases from V and 8 bases from J, the junction contained 16 bases not matched to a gene. CDR1 is SGHVS, CDR2 FNYEAQ, per germline. The CDR3 is 16 residues long.

The chain has TRBV19 and TRBJ1-1; 9 bases are shared with TRBD1. Trimming removed 4 bases from V and 4 bases from J; junction bases left unmatched: 1. This CDR3 region has 13 residues. Per the germline V gene, CDR1 is LNHDA and CDR2 is SQIVND (reference sequence). Here the CDR3 reads CASSRDRATEAFF. The CDR3 DNA reads as TGTGCCAGTAGTAGGGACAGGGCCACTGAAGCTTTCTTT.

The chain uses TRBV18 and TRBJ2-6; 8 bases agree with TRBD1. The CDR3 consists of 16 residues. V was pared by 4 bases and J by 2 bases, with 4 bases of the junction left unmatched. CDR1 is KGHSH, CDR2 LQKENI, per germline. The chain's CDR3 is CASSRNRGTGANVLTF. Written as DNA, the CDR3 is TGTGCCAGCTCACGTAACAGGGGGACTGGGGCCAACGTCCTGACTTTC. Full variable domain (remainder filled in from reference TRBV18 and TRBJ2-6): NAGVMQNPRHLVRRRGQEARLRCSPMKGHSHVYWYRQLPEEGLKFMVYLQKENIIDESGMPKERFSAEFPKEGPSILRIQQVVRGDSAAYFCASSRNRGTGANVLTFGAGSRLTVL.

This clone was counted once. The gene calls are TRBV6-1 and TRBJ1-2; D remains ambiguous. Germline V gene data show CDR1 as MNHNS and CDR2 as SASEGT. The CDR3 contains 15 residues. V lost 2 bases and J 2 bases, leaving 12 bases between the germline ends. The CDR3 DNA reads TGTGCCAGCAGTGAACTATTCCGGGGAAACTATGGCTACACCTTC. Encoded protein: CASSELFRGNYGYTF.